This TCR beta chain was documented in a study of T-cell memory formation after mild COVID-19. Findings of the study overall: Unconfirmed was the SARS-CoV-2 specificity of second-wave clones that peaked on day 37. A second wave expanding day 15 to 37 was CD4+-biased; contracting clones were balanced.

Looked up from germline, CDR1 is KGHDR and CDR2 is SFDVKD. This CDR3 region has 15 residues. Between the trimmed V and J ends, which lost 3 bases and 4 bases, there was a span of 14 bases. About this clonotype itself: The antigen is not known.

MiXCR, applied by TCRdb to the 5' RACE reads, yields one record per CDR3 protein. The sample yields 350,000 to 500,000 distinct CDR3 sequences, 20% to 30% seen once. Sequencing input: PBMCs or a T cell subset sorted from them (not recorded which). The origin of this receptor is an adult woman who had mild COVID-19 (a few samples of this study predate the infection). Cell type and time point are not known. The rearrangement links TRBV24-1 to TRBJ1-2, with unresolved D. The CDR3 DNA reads TGTGCCACCAGTGATAAGTGGGGTCGTACCTATGGCTACACCTTC. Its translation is CATSDKWGRTYGYTF.